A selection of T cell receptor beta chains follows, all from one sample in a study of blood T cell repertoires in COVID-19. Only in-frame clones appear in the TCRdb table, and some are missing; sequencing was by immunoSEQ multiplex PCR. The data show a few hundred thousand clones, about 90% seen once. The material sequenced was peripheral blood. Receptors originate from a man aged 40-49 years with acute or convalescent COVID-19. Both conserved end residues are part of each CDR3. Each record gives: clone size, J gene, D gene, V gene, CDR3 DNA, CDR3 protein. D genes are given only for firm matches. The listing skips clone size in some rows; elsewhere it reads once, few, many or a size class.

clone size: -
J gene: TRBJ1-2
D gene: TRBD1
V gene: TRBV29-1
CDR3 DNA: TGCAGCGTTGAGGCAGGGGGTAACTATGGCTACACCTTC
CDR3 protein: CSVEAGGNYGYTF

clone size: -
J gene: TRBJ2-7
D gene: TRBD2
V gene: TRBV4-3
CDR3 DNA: TGCGCCAGCAGCCCCTGGCGGGGGGCCAGCATAGAGCAGTACTTC
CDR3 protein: CASSPWRGASIEQYF

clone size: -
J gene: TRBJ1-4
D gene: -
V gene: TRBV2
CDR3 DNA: TGTGCCAGCAGTGTAACCCGCACAAAAACTAATGAAAAACTGTTTTTT
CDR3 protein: CASSVTRTKTNEKLFF

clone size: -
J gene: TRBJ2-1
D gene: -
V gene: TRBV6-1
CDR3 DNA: TGTGCCAGCAGTGAAACGCAGGCTCACAATGAGCAGTTCTTC
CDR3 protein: CASSETQAHNEQFF

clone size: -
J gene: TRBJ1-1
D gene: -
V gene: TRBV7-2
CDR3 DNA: TGTGCCAGCAGCGCACGGCCCAGCCGGGACTCCGTTGAAGCTTTCTTT
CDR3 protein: CASSARPSRDSVEAFF

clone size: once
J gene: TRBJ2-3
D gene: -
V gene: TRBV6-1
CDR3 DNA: TGTGCCAGCAGTGAAGTTCTAGATACGCAGTATTTT
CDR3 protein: CASSEVLDTQYF

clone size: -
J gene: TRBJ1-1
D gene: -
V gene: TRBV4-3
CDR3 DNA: TGCGCCAGCAGCCAAGTTCAAGGGGGAATGGGCACTGAAGCTTTCTTT
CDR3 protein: CASSQVQGGMGTEAFF

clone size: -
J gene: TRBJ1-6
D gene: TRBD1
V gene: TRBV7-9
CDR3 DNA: TGTGCCAGCACTGGGACAGAGAATTCACCCCTCCACTTT
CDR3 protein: CASTGTENSPLHF

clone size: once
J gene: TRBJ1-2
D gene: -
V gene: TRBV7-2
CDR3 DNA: TGTGCCAGCAGCTTAGGCCAGGGTGACTATGGCTACACCTTC
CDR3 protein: CASSLGQGDYGYTF

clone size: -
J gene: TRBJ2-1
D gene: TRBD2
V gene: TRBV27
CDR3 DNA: TGTGCCAGCAGTTTATTCCCTCCGGGACTAGGTACGGGCAATGAGCAGTTCTTC
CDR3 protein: CASSLFPPGLGTGNEQFF

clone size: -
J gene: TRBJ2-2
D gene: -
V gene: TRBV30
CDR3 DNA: TGTGCCTGGTTCATCTCCGGGGGAAACACCGGGGAGCTGTTTTTT
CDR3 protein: CAWFISGGNTGELFF

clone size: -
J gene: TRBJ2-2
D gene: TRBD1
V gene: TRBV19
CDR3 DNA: TGTGCCAGTATGGGGGACAGGGTCCTTGTGAACACCGGGGAGCTGTTTTTT
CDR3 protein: CASMGDRVLVNTGELFF

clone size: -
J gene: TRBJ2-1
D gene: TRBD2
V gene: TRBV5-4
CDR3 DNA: TGTGCCAGCAGCTTGGCAGCGGGGGAGTACAATGAGCAGTTCTTC
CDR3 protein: CASSLAAGEYNEQFF

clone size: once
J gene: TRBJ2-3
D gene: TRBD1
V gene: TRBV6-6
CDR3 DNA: TGTGCCAGCAGATGGGACAGCCCCACCAGTACGCAGTATTTT
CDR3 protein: CASRWDSPTSTQYF

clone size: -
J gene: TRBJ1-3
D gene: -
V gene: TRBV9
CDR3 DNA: TGTGCCAGCAACCCTCGTGGGGGCTTCTCTGGAAACACCATATATTTT
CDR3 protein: CASNPRGGFSGNTIYF

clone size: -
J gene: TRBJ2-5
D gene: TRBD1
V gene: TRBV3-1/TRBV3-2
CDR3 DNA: TGTGCCAGCAGCCGGACAGGGGGAGCATTGGAGACCCAGTACTTC
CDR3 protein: CASSRTGGALETQYF

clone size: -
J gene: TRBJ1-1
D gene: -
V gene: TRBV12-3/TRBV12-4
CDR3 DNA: TGTGCCAGCAAGATTGGGGCTCAGACTGAAGCTTTCTTT
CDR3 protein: CASKIGAQTEAFF

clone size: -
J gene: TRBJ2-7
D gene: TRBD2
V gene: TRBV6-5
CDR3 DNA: TGTGCCAGCAGTTCGGGGGGGTCGCGGCTCGAGCAGTACTTC
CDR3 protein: CASSSGGSRLEQYF

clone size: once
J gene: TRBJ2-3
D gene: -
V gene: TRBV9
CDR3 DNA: TGTGCCAGCAGCGTCGGCCTGGAGGAAAGTGATACGCAGTATTTT
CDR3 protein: CASSVGLEESDTQYF

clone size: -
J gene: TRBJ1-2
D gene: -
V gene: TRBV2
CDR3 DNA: TGTGCCAGCGGTGGGGACAATAACTATGGCTACACCTTC
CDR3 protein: CASGGDNNYGYTF

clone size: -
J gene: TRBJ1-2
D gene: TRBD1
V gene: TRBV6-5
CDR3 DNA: TGTGCCAGCAGCAGGGACAGTACGTACGGCTACACCTTC
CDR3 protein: CASSRDSTYGYTF